This is a list of T cell receptor beta chains from one sample in a study of T cell responses to AZD1222 COVID-19 vaccine. The method was immunoSEQ multiplex PCR; TCRdb's version includes in-frame clones alone and lacks a portion of them. The sample has around 120,000 clones; approximately 90% are singletons. Sequenced here: peripheral blood, sampled 28 days after the second AZD1222 dose. The source of these receptors is an adult who received the AZD1222 COVID-19 vaccine. The conserved cysteine and the conserved F or W are not part of the CDR3 here.

j_call: TRBJ2-7
v_call: TRBV4-2
cdr3_aa: ASSQEIGTSGRYEQY

j_call: TRBJ1-1
v_call: TRBV12-3/TRBV12-4
cdr3_aa: ASSYRNTEAF

j_call: TRBJ1-2
v_call: TRBV6-5
cdr3_aa: ASSGTTYGYT

j_call: TRBJ1-2
v_call: TRBV9
cdr3_aa: ASSVAGSPNYGYT

j_call: TRBJ2-1
v_call: TRBV6-2/TRBV6-3
cdr3_aa: ASSYAAGDGYNEQF

j_call: TRBJ2-5
v_call: TRBV7-9
cdr3_aa: ASSSSWGKEEETQY

j_call: TRBJ1-1
v_call: TRBV29-1
cdr3_aa: SVEVGASNTEAF

j_call: TRBJ2-1
v_call: TRBV7-3
cdr3_aa: ASSLFVTSNYNEQF

j_call: TRBJ2-1
v_call: TRBV10-3
cdr3_aa: AISESKLSWAF

j_call: TRBJ2-5
v_call: TRBV7-9
cdr3_aa: ASSLGDRDQETQY

j_call: TRBJ1-2
v_call: TRBV6-5
cdr3_aa: ASISGGAGGNGYT

j_call: TRBJ1-4
v_call: TRBV6-5
cdr3_aa: ASSYRPNEKLF

j_call: TRBJ2-3
v_call: TRBV5-1
cdr3_aa: ASSLEADTQY

j_call: TRBJ1-5
v_call: TRBV4-2
cdr3_aa: ASSQDTGYNQPQH

j_call: TRBJ1-5
v_call: TRBV28
cdr3_aa: ASSLGIWGLQPQH

j_call: TRBJ1-2
v_call: TRBV29-1
cdr3_aa: SVDLGDRGGYT

j_call: TRBJ1-6
v_call: TRBV2
cdr3_aa: ASRLRTGLGSPLH

j_call: TRBJ1-5
v_call: TRBV4-1
cdr3_aa: ASSPGGTELNQPQH

j_call: TRBJ2-2
v_call: TRBV4-2
cdr3_aa: ASSQTGTSSAGELF

j_call: TRBJ1-1
v_call: TRBV25-1
cdr3_aa: ASSELVQEGTEAF

j_call: TRBJ1-6
v_call: TRBV7-9
cdr3_aa: ASSPSQGQNSPLH

j_call: TRBJ2-7
v_call: TRBV4-1
cdr3_aa: ASSPLVWAGTGAYEQY

j_call: TRBJ2-7
v_call: TRBV6-5
cdr3_aa: ASSYRGQGATYEQY

j_call: TRBJ1-1
v_call: TRBV19
cdr3_aa: ASLTGTGTNTEAF

j_call: TRBJ2-1
v_call: TRBV27
cdr3_aa: ASSLVREIMDNEQF

j_call: TRBJ2-1
v_call: TRBV3-1/TRBV3-2
cdr3_aa: ASSQFAGGYNEQF

j_call: TRBJ2-1
v_call: TRBV24-1
cdr3_aa: ATSDQGGQHSYNEQF

j_call: TRBJ1-1
v_call: TRBV7-9
cdr3_aa: ASSLSSRGEAF

j_call: TRBJ2-7
v_call: TRBV3-1/TRBV3-2
cdr3_aa: ASSEGLAAYEQY

j_call: TRBJ2-7
v_call: TRBV7-9
cdr3_aa: ASRPSRDEQY

j_call: TRBJ1-2
v_call: TRBV5-4
cdr3_aa: ASSLDVGGYT

j_call: TRBJ1-2
v_call: TRBV12-5
cdr3_aa: ASGLKRDKGDYGYT

j_call: TRBJ2-7
v_call: TRBV28
cdr3_aa: ASRRGGSPDEQY

j_call: TRBJ1-4
v_call: TRBV5-4
cdr3_aa: ASSSTGDEKLF

j_call: TRBJ2-1
v_call: TRBV5-1
cdr3_aa: ASSLSGGTYNEQF

j_call: TRBJ2-3
v_call: TRBV20-1
cdr3_aa: SAPPAV

j_call: TRBJ2-7
v_call: TRBV7-9
cdr3_aa: ASSSGTGWPYEQY

j_call: TRBJ2-7
v_call: TRBV2
cdr3_aa: ASRRTLGSYEQY

j_call: TRBJ1-2
v_call: TRBV3-1/TRBV3-2
cdr3_aa: ASSPSQGAYGYT

j_call: TRBJ2-7
v_call: TRBV18
cdr3_aa: ASSPQGSDEQY

j_call: TRBJ1-2
v_call: TRBV19
cdr3_aa: ASSIVRGDYGYT

j_call: TRBJ1-1
v_call: TRBV25-1
cdr3_aa: ASSEFSTEAF

j_call: TRBJ1-1
v_call: TRBV7-9
cdr3_aa: ASSFDTNTEAF

j_call: TRBJ2-7
v_call: TRBV6-2/TRBV6-3
cdr3_aa: ASSYSDEQY

j_call: TRBJ2-5
v_call: TRBV5-1
cdr3_aa: ASSLAGTSGGIYQETQY

j_call: TRBJ2-1
v_call: TRBV7-2
cdr3_aa: ASSLQPGGGGNEQF

j_call: TRBJ1-5
v_call: TRBV19
cdr3_aa: ASSILQPNQPQH

j_call: TRBJ1-2
v_call: TRBV11-2
cdr3_aa: ASSLAAHVYT

j_call: TRBJ2-7
v_call: TRBV12-5
cdr3_aa: ASPVWDSRSGEQY

j_call: TRBJ1-2
v_call: TRBV5-1
cdr3_aa: ASSSDGTDNYGYT

j_call: TRBJ2-1
v_call: TRBV28
cdr3_aa: ASSLWSRAKVYNEQF

j_call: TRBJ1-2
v_call: TRBV7-9
cdr3_aa: ASSFTDGNYGYT

j_call: TRBJ2-7
v_call: TRBV6-2/TRBV6-3
cdr3_aa: ASSHTKRSLARSYEQY

j_call: TRBJ2-7
v_call: TRBV27
cdr3_aa: ASSSWTGNHEQY

j_call: TRBJ1-1
v_call: TRBV6-2/TRBV6-3
cdr3_aa: ASSLGQGAEAF

j_call: TRBJ2-3
v_call: TRBV4-1
cdr3_aa: ASSQKGLSTDTQY

j_call: TRBJ2-4
v_call: TRBV19
cdr3_aa: ASSKGRGFAKNIQY

j_call: TRBJ1-2
v_call: TRBV5-4
cdr3_aa: ASSLVRRDRYYGYT